These T cell receptor beta chains were read from a single sample in a study of cytomegalovirus exposure and HLA in healthy donors. TCRdb's copy holds only in-frame clones and misses some; the assay was immunoSEQ multiplex PCR. The sample has 180,000 or so clones, more than 65% seen once; the top ten hold approximately 2.9%. Material: PBMCs. These receptors were taken from a female donor in good health and CMV-seronegative. Both conserved end residues are part of each CDR3. Each record gives: V gene, J gene, D gene, clone size, CDR3 DNA, CDR3 protein. D genes are given only for firm matches. Clone size is not always given. Where it is, it says once, few, many or a class for expanded clones.

v_gene: TRBV7-9; j_gene: TRBJ2-2; d_gene: -; abundance: -; CDR3nt: TGTGCCAGCAGCTTAATGAGTATGCGCCCCGGGGAGCTGTTTTTT; CDR3aa: CASSLMSMRPGELFF
v_gene: TRBV10-3; j_gene: TRBJ2-7; d_gene: -; abundance: -; CDR3nt: TGTGCCATCGCGGAGGAACTACCGCCCTACGAGCAGTACTTC; CDR3aa: CAIAEELPPYEQYF
v_gene: TRBV11-1; j_gene: TRBJ2-1; d_gene: -; abundance: -; CDR3nt: TGTGCCAGCAGCCAGCCCGGGGAGTTCTCCTACAATGAGCAGTTCTTC; CDR3aa: CASSQPGEFSYNEQFF
v_gene: TRBV4-1; j_gene: TRBJ1-5; d_gene: -; abundance: few; CDR3nt: TGCGCCAGCAGCCAAGATCGGCGGAGCAATCAGCCCCAGCATTTT; CDR3aa: CASSQDRRSNQPQHF
v_gene: TRBV7-2; j_gene: TRBJ2-1; d_gene: TRBD1; abundance: once; CDR3nt: TGTGCCAGCAGCGTAGCCCGGGACAGACCGAACAATGAGCAGTTCTTC; CDR3aa: CASSVARDRPNNEQFF
v_gene: TRBV27; j_gene: TRBJ1-5; d_gene: -; abundance: -; CDR3nt: TGTGCCAGCAGTTTATGGGGCAGGGGTGGTCAGCCCCAGCATTTT; CDR3aa: CASSLWGRGGQPQHF
v_gene: TRBV5-1; j_gene: TRBJ2-7; d_gene: -; abundance: -; CDR3nt: TGCGCCAGCAGCTTGGAAGGGGACGAGCAGTACTTC; CDR3aa: CASSLEGDEQYF
v_gene: TRBV7-3; j_gene: TRBJ2-5; d_gene: TRBD1; abundance: -; CDR3nt: TGTAAAGCCCGCCCCAGGGGGCAGAGGGGATTAGAGACCCAGTACTTC; CDR3aa: CKARPRGQRGLETQYF
v_gene: TRBV11-2; j_gene: TRBJ1-2; d_gene: -; abundance: -; CDR3nt: TGTGCCAGCAGCTTAGATGGGCGGGGGGGCGCGTATAGCTATGGCTACACCTTC; CDR3aa: CASSLDGRGGAYSYGYTF
v_gene: TRBV27; j_gene: TRBJ1-3; d_gene: -; abundance: -; CDR3nt: TGTGCCAGCAGACAGTTGAATTCTGGAAACACCATATATTTT; CDR3aa: CASRQLNSGNTIYF
v_gene: TRBV27; j_gene: TRBJ2-2; d_gene: TRBD2; abundance: -; CDR3nt: TGTGCCAGCAGCCCGGGACTAGCGGGAGCCCGGCGGAGCGGGGAGCTGTTTTTT; CDR3aa: CASSPGLAGARRSGELFF
v_gene: TRBV5-1; j_gene: TRBJ2-2; d_gene: TRBD1; abundance: -; CDR3nt: TGCGCCAGCAGCTGGGACAGGGCGAGTGCCGGGGAGCTGTTTTTT; CDR3aa: CASSWDRASAGELFF
v_gene: TRBV28; j_gene: TRBJ1-6; d_gene: TRBD1; abundance: -; CDR3nt: TGTGCCAGCAGTTCGGGACAGGGTAATTCACCCCTCCACTTT; CDR3aa: CASSSGQGNSPLHF
v_gene: TRBV2; j_gene: TRBJ2-4; d_gene: -; abundance: -; CDR3nt: TGTGCCAGCAGAGATAAACGGGGGTTGGAAAACATTCAGTACTTC; CDR3aa: CASRDKRGLENIQYF
v_gene: TRBV28; j_gene: TRBJ2-4; d_gene: TRBD1; abundance: -; CDR3nt: TGTGCCAGCAGCCGACTGACAGGGGGCCGCATTCAGTACTTC; CDR3aa: CASSRLTGGRIQYF
v_gene: TRBV2; j_gene: TRBJ1-2; d_gene: TRBD1; abundance: few; CDR3nt: TGTGCCAGCAGTGAATTAGGACAGGCGACCTATGGCTACACCTTC; CDR3aa: CASSELGQATYGYTF
v_gene: TRBV5-4; j_gene: TRBJ2-1; d_gene: -; abundance: -; CDR3nt: TGTGCCAGCAGCTTGGGGTCACAGAGCTCCTACAATGAGCAGTTCTTC; CDR3aa: CASSLGSQSSYNEQFF
v_gene: TRBV5-1; j_gene: TRBJ1-4; d_gene: -; abundance: -; CDR3nt: TGCGCCAGCAGCTTGGTGCCAGGGGAAAAACTGTTTTTT; CDR3aa: CASSLVPGEKLFF
v_gene: TRBV7-2; j_gene: TRBJ1-5; d_gene: -; abundance: -; CDR3nt: TGTGCCAGCAGCCAAAGGGGGGGGTCCGATCAGCCCCAGCATTTT; CDR3aa: CASSQRGGSDQPQHF
v_gene: TRBV9; j_gene: TRBJ1-1; d_gene: -; abundance: -; CDR3nt: TGTGCCAGCAGCTCCCCACGCGGGGCGAAGAACACTGAAGCTTTCTTT; CDR3aa: CASSSPRGAKNTEAFF
v_gene: TRBV6-1; j_gene: TRBJ2-3; d_gene: -; abundance: -; CDR3nt: TGTGCCAGCATGCTCGGGGATACGCAGTATTTT; CDR3aa: CASMLGDTQYF
v_gene: TRBV27; j_gene: TRBJ1-4; d_gene: -; abundance: -; CDR3nt: TGTGCCAGCACCGGAACTAGGGCTAATGAAAAACTGTTTTTT; CDR3aa: CASTGTRANEKLFF
v_gene: TRBV28; j_gene: TRBJ2-7; d_gene: TRBD2; abundance: -; CDR3nt: TGTGCCAGCCAATTAGCGGGAGGGACCTACGAGCAGTACTTC; CDR3aa: CASQLAGGTYEQYF
v_gene: TRBV6-5; j_gene: TRBJ2-7; d_gene: TRBD2; abundance: -; CDR3nt: TGTGCCAGCAGTTACGGCGGGGGCGAGCAGTACTTC; CDR3aa: CASSYGGGEQYF
v_gene: TRBV28; j_gene: TRBJ1-2; d_gene: TRBD1; abundance: -; CDR3nt: TGTGCCAGCACCAGACAGGGTGTCCCTTTTGGCTACACCTTC; CDR3aa: CASTRQGVPFGYTF
v_gene: TRBV19; j_gene: TRBJ2-7; d_gene: -; abundance: -; CDR3nt: TGTGCCAGTAGCCCTAGGGGCCAGGGTTCACACGAGCAGTACTTC; CDR3aa: CASSPRGQGSHEQYF
v_gene: TRBV19; j_gene: TRBJ1-1; d_gene: -; abundance: once; CDR3nt: TGTGCCAGTAGTTCCCATCTAAACACTGAAGCTTTCTTT; CDR3aa: CASSSHLNTEAFF
v_gene: TRBV4-3; j_gene: TRBJ2-1; d_gene: TRBD2; abundance: -; CDR3nt: TGCGCCAGCAGCCCCCGGACTAGCGGACCCTACAATGAGCAGTTCTTC; CDR3aa: CASSPRTSGPYNEQFF
v_gene: TRBV6-6; j_gene: TRBJ2-1; d_gene: -; abundance: -; CDR3nt: TGTGCCTCGGGGAGCGGATCCTACAATGAGCAGTTCTTC; CDR3aa: CASGSGSYNEQFF
v_gene: TRBV28; j_gene: TRBJ1-1; d_gene: -; abundance: -; CDR3nt: TGTGCCAGCAGCCTGACAGCTGTGAACACTGAAGCTTTCTTT; CDR3aa: CASSLTAVNTEAFF
v_gene: TRBV6-1; j_gene: TRBJ1-5; d_gene: -; abundance: few; CDR3nt: TGTGCCAGCAGTGAAGCTTCTAGGAGGGGAAGGCCCCAGCATTTT; CDR3aa: CASSEASRRGRPQHF
v_gene: TRBV6-1; j_gene: TRBJ2-2; d_gene: -; abundance: few; CDR3nt: TGTGCCAGCAGTGATGACGCGGGTTGGACCGGGGAGCTGTTTTTT; CDR3aa: CASSDDAGWTGELFF
v_gene: TRBV6-5; j_gene: TRBJ1-6; d_gene: TRBD1; abundance: -; CDR3nt: TGTGCCAGCAGTTACTCTAATACAGGGGCAAATTCACCCCTCCACTTT; CDR3aa: CASSYSNTGANSPLHF
v_gene: TRBV7-9; j_gene: TRBJ2-3; d_gene: -; abundance: -; CDR3nt: TGTGCCAGCAGCTGGGATATAGCGCGCACAGATACGCAGTATTTT; CDR3aa: CASSWDIARTDTQYF
v_gene: TRBV6-1; j_gene: TRBJ1-1; d_gene: TRBD1; abundance: -; CDR3nt: TGTGCCAGCAGAGAGGGACAGGAGAACACTGAAGCTTTCTTT; CDR3aa: CASREGQENTEAFF
v_gene: TRBV5-6; j_gene: TRBJ2-7; d_gene: -; abundance: -; CDR3nt: TGTGCCAGCAGCTTGGGCAGCTCCTACGAGCAGTACTTC; CDR3aa: CASSLGSSYEQYF
v_gene: TRBV11-3; j_gene: TRBJ2-1; d_gene: TRBD2; abundance: -; CDR3nt: TGTGCCAGCACCTTATATAGCGGGGGGGCCATCGGTGAGCAGTTCTTC; CDR3aa: CASTLYSGGAIGEQFF
v_gene: TRBV10-3; j_gene: TRBJ2-1; d_gene: -; abundance: -; CDR3nt: TGTGCCATCAGGGCTAGTAACTACAATGAGCAGTTCTTC; CDR3aa: CAIRASNYNEQFF
v_gene: TRBV6-5; j_gene: TRBJ2-7; d_gene: -; abundance: -; CDR3nt: TGTGCCAGCAGACCCTCGGCCTACGAGCAGTACTTC; CDR3aa: CASRPSAYEQYF
v_gene: TRBV5-1; j_gene: TRBJ2-3; d_gene: -; abundance: -; CDR3nt: TGCGCCAGCAGCTTTGTATCGAGGGGAGGACCCACAGATACGCAGTATTTT; CDR3aa: CASSFVSRGGPTDTQYF